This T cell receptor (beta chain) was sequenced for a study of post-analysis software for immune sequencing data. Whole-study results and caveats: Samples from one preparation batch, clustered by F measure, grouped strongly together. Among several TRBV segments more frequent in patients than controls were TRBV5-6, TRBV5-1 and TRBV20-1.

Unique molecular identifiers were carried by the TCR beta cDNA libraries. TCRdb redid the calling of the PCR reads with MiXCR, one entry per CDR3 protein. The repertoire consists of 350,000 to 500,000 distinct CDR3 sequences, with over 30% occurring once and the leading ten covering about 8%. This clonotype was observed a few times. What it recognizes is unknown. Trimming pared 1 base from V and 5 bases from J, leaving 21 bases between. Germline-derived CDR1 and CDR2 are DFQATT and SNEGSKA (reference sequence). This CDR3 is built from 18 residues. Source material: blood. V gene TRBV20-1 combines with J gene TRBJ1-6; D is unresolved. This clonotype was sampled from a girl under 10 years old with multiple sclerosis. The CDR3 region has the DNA TGCAGTGCTAGAGTATCCCCAAGTAGGGTTACTCATAATTCACCCCTCCACTTT. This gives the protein CSARVSPSRVTHNSPLHF.